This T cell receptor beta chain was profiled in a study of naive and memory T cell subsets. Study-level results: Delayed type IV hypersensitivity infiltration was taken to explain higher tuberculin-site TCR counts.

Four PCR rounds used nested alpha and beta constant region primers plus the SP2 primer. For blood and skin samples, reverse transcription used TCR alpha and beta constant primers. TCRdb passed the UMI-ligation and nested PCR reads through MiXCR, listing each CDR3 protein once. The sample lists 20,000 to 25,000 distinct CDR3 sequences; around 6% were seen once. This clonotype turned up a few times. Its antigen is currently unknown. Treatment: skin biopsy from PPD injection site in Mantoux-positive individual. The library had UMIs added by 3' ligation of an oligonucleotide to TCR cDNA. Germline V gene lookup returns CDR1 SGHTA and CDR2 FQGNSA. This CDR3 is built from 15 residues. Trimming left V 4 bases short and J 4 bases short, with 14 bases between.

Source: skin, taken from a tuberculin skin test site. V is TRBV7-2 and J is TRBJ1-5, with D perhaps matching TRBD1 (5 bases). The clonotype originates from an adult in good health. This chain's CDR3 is CASSSEGQGNQPQHF. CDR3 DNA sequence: TGTGCCAGCAGCTCCGAGGGCCAGGGAAATCAGCCCCAGCATTTT.